Below, 23 T cell receptor beta chains from the same sample are listed, as sequenced in a study of control samples from healthy donors and cancer patients. Some clones are missing from TCRdb's copy, which holds only in-frame ones; the method was immunoSEQ multiplex PCR. Found here are 150,000 to 180,000 clones, about 94% of them singletons; the top ten hold approximately 5.7%. The source material was blood. Source of these receptors: a man aged 35 to 55 in good health.

The chain joins TRBV24-1 to TRBJ1-5; no clear D. Germline CDR1 reads KGHDR; CDR2 reads SFDVKD. The CDR3 is 10 residues long. The V end was cut by 10 bases, the J end by 5 bases, with 5 bases between. CDR3 bases: TGTGCCACATTCGATCAGCCCCAGCATTTT. It codes for CATFDQPQHF.

This chain connects TRBV7-8 to TRBJ2-3; D gene uncertain. Trimming shortened V by 4 bases and J by 2 bases, and 19 bases separated the two germline ends. This CDR3 comprises 17 residues. Germline loops: CDR1 SGHVS, CDR2 FQNEAQ. DNA of the CDR3: TGTGCCAGCAGCTCCCTCGACGGGCCTCGTACCACAGATACGCAGTATTTT. It translates to CASSSLDGPRTTDTQYF.

This chain joins TRBV4-1 and TRBJ1-5; D is possibly TRBD1 (5 bases). The length of the CDR3 is 16 residues. Germline values: CDR1 MGHRA, CDR2 YSYEKL. V was shortened by 1 base and J by 0 bases, with 10 bases between the two germline ends. The chain's CDR3 is CASSQVWGDSNQPQHF. In DNA form, the CDR3 reads TGCGCCAGCAGCCAAGTGTGGGGGGATAGCAATCAGCCCCAGCATTTT.

The chain carries TRBV5-1 and TRBJ2-1; maybe TRBD2 (5 bases). CDR1 is SGHRS and CDR2 is YFSETQ in the germline V gene. Trimming took 7 bases from V and 5 from J, leaving 16 bases between them. The CDR3 covers 14 residues. In DNA, the CDR3 is TGCGCCAGCGGAAACGGAGCGGTCCACAATGAGCAGTTCTTC. Translating it yields CASGNGAVHNEQFF. The variable domain in full, completed from reference TRBV5-1 and TRBJ2-1, reads KAGVTQTPRYLIKTRGQQVTLSCSPISGHRSVSWYQQTPGQGLQFLFEYFSETQRNKGNFPGRFSGRQFSNSRSEMNVSTLELGDSALYLCASGNGAVHNEQFFGPGTRLTVL.

V usage is TRBV5-1 and J usage is TRBJ2-1; the D call may be TRBD1 or TRBD2 (7 bases each). With 5 bases removed from V and 3 bases from J, the gap between germline ends came to 12 bases. The CDR3 is 14 amino acids. In germline, CDR1 is SGHRS, CDR2 YFSETQ. CDR3 protein: CASRQGGYYNEQFF. CDR3 nucleotide sequence: TGCGCCAGCAGGCAGGGGGGGTACTACAATGAGCAGTTCTTC.

J is TRBJ1-2 and V is TRBV6-1; no clear D gene. The germline V and J ends were trimmed by 3 bases and 8 bases, with 7 bases remaining between them. From germline, CDR1 is MNHNS and CDR2 SASEGT. CDR3 size: 11 residues. CDR3 bases: TGTGCCAGCAGTGATGGGGTGGGCTACACCTTC. Translating it yields CASSDGVGYTF.

The chain uses TRBV5-8 and TRBJ2-5; 7 bases are shared with TRBD2. J gave up 4 bases and V 8 bases, and 14 bases lay outside the gene matches. CDR3 length: 15 amino acids. Per germline, CDR1 SGHTS and CDR2 YDEGEE. CDR3 DNA: TGTGCCAGTTTTTTACCGGGGGGAGGCGGAGAGACCCAGTACTTC. Its translation: CASFLPGGGGETQYF.

This chain joins TRBV29-1 and TRBJ2-2, with TRBD2 matching 7 bases. V lost 5 bases to trimming and J lost 1 base; unmatched junction nucleotides: 1. The germline V gene encodes CDR1 SQVTM and CDR2 ANQGSEA. The CDR3 sequence is 13 residues long. The CDR3 sequence is CSVPGGNTGELFF. CDR3 nucleotide sequence: TGCAGCGTTCCGGGAGGGAACACCGGGGAGCTGTTTTTT.

V and J are TRBV3-1 (or the pseudogene TRBV3-2) and TRBJ2-7, with D hard to call. The CDR3 has 9 residues. The V gene's germline CDR1 is LGHDT and CDR2 YNNKEL (reference sequence). DNA for the CDR3: TGTGCAGGCGACTACGAGCAGTACTTC. Protein product: CAGDYEQYF.

The gene calls are TRBV24-1 and TRBJ1-2; weak D call: TRBD1 (6 bases). This CDR3 contains 13 residues. V gave up 4 bases and J gave up 2 bases, with 7 bases separating them. Germline assignment: CDR1 KGHDR and CDR2 SFDVKD. As DNA, the CDR3 is TGTGCCACCAGTGAAAGGGGGAACTATGGCTACACCTTC. Encoded protein: CATSERGNYGYTF.

This chain uses TRBV27 with TRBJ2-1, with TRBD2 identical over 7 bases. The germline V gene has CDR1 MNHEY and CDR2 SMNVEV (reference sequence). Trimming removed 1 base from V and 5 bases from J; junction bases left unmatched: 20. The CDR3 extends over 20 amino acids. The CDR3, as DNA: TGTGCCAGCAGTTTATTTCCACCTTCGATGGCGGGGGACCCCAACAATGAGCAGTTCTTC. This translates into CASSLFPPSMAGDPNNEQFF.

The V and J genes are TRBV2 and TRBJ1-2; TRBD1 matches 8 bases. CDR3 length equals 14 residues. V lost 3 bases to trimming and J lost 4 bases; unmatched junction nucleotides: 4. Per the germline V gene, CDR1 is SNHLY and CDR2 is FYNNEI. DNA for the CDR3: TGTGCCAGCAGTGACGACAGGGGAGGCTATGGCTACACCTTC. Protein sequence: CASSDDRGGYGYTF.

This chain connects TRBV7-2 to TRBJ2-7; D uncertain. The CDR3 covers 14 residues. The V and J ends lost 3 bases and 5 bases respectively, with 14 bases between them. In germline, CDR1 is SGHTA, CDR2 FQGNSA. CDR3 sequence reads: CASSFRGRTNEQYF. The DNA of the CDR3 is TGTGCCAGCAGCTTTCGTGGCAGGACCAACGAGCAGTACTTC.

V gene TRBV2 combines with J gene TRBJ1-5; TRBD1 matches 8 bases. The CDR3 contains 14 residues. Germline lookup yields CDR1 SNHLY and CDR2 FYNNEI. V shed 4 bases and J 5 bases; nucleotides not matched to a gene: 4. The CDR3 coding sequence is TGTGCCAGCAGTGTTGGGACAGGATATCAGCCCCAGCATTTT. Residues: CASSVGTGYQPQHF.

The rearrangement joins TRBV11-2 to TRBJ2-1; 7 bases are a match to TRBD2. The junction had 5 bases not matched to a gene; V was cut back by 2 bases and J by 4 bases. In germline, CDR1 is SGHAT, CDR2 FQNNGV. This CDR3 is built from 15 residues. The CDR3 DNA follows: TGTGCCAGCAGCTTATTGGGGGGGGATTACAATGAGCAGTTCTTC. It specifies CASSLLGGDYNEQFF. Complete variable domain (other parts from reference TRBV11-2 and TRBJ2-1): EAGVAQSPRYKIIEKRQSVAFWCNPISGHATLYWYQQILGQGPKLLIQFQNNGVVDDSQLPKDRFSAERLKGVDSTLKIQPAKLEDSAVYLCASSLLGGDYNEQFFGPGTRLTVL.

As concerns this clone: The same CDR3 arises from other DNA sequences in this sample as well. This rearrangement joins TRBV19 to TRBJ1-5; 7 bases fit TRBD1. The trim removed 4 bases at V and 0 bases at J, leaving 3 bases unmatched. The CDR3 loop spans 15 amino acids. Germline-derived CDR1 and CDR2 are LNHDA and SQIVND (reference sequence). CDR3 protein: CASSRTGYSNQPQHF. The CDR3, as DNA: TGTGCCAGTAGTAGGACAGGATATAGCAATCAGCCCCAGCATTTT.

V and J are TRBV7-9 and TRBJ2-3; a weak D match, TRBD2 (5 bases). Germline V lookup: CDR1 SEHNR, CDR2 FQNEAQ (reference sequence). The CDR3 consists of 13 residues. The germline V and J ends were trimmed by 3 bases and 8 bases, with 12 bases remaining between them. CDR3 nucleotide sequence: TGTGCCAGCAGCTTCGCACTCAGCGGTACGCAGTATTTT. Translating gives CASSFALSGTQYF.

The chain is built from TRBV3-1 (or the pseudogene TRBV3-2) and TRBJ2-5; 7 nucleotides agree with TRBD1. The V gene end was trimmed by 1 base and the J gene end by 1 base; junction bases not matched to a gene: 3. Germline CDR1 and CDR2: LGHDT and YNNKEL (reference sequence). CDR3 length: 15 residues. This CDR3 is CASSQAGQAQETQYF. The CDR3 DNA sequence: TGTGCCAGCAGCCAAGCAGGACAGGCCCAAGAGACCCAGTACTTC.

The CDR3 DNA reads TGTGCCAGCAGCTCCCCAGGAGTGTATAGCGGTGTGTACAATGAGCAGTTCTTC. Residues: CASSSPGVYSGVYNEQFF. The chain joins TRBV11-2 to TRBJ2-1, with D perhaps matching TRBD2 (6 bases). The CDR3 length is 18 residues. V was trimmed by 4 bases and J by 4 bases, leaving 23 bases between them. Germline CDR1 SGHAT, CDR2 FQNNGV.

The chain is built from TRBV28 and TRBJ1-6, with D tentatively TRBD1 (5 bases). Per germline, CDR1 MDHEN and CDR2 SYDVKM. Trimming pared 7 bases from V and 5 bases from J, leaving 12 bases between. CDR3 length equals 14 residues. The CDR3 DNA follows: TGTGCCAGCAAAGGGGTCGGGAATAATTCACCCCTCCACTTT. Its protein product is CASKGVGNNSPLHF.

This chain links TRBV19 with TRBJ1-1, with D perhaps matching TRBD1 (6 bases). CDR1 LNHDA and CDR2 SQIVND come from the germline V gene (reference sequence). Trimming shortened V by 7 bases and J by 0 bases, and 12 bases separated the two germline ends. The CDR3 loop spans 14 amino acids. CDR3 DNA: TGTGCCAGTATGGAGGGGGGGCTGAACACTGAAGCTTTCTTT. Its protein is CASMEGGLNTEAFF.

This chain uses TRBV6-5 with TRBJ2-7, with a possible D match to TRBD1 (6 bases). Germline V gene lookup returns CDR1 MNHEY and CDR2 SVGAGI. Trimming shortened V by 5 bases and J by 2 bases, and 13 bases separated the two germline ends. The CDR3 spans 14 residues. CDR3 coding DNA: TGTGCCAGCAGTAGGACAGCGACGACCTACGAGCAGTACTTC. This sequence encodes CASSRTATTYEQYF.

The CDR3 nucleotides read TGCGCCAGTGGGGCGGGCGGAAACTATGGCTACACCTTC. This translates into CASGAGGNYGYTF. The gene calls are TRBV5-1 and TRBJ1-2, with D possibly matching TRBD1 (5 bases). V was shortened by 8 bases and J by 2 bases, with 13 bases between the two germline ends. The CDR3 length is 13 residues. CDR1 SGHRS and CDR2 YFSETQ come from the germline V gene.